The 25 T cell receptor beta chains below were found in one sample sequenced in a study of blood T cell repertoires in COVID-19. Generated by immunoSEQ multiplex PCR, the TCRdb table keeps only in-frame clones and is missing some. The table has approximately 93,000 clones, around 88% seen once. The source material was peripheral blood. The source is a middle-aged man with COVID-19, enrolled during active disease.

The chain couples TRBV27 to TRBJ1-2; 7 bases map to TRBD1. The CDR3 covers 14 residues. Germline CDR1 and CDR2: MNHEY and SMNVEV (reference sequence). J was trimmed by 4 bases and V by 5 bases; bases with no gene match: 7. Here the CDR3 DNA reads TGTGCCAGCAGTGAGACAGGGTTCAGCTATGGCTACACCTTC. Translating it yields CASSETGFSYGYTF.

This clone was detected only a few times. The chain recombines TRBV2 with TRBJ1-3, with D unresolved. There are 14 residues in the CDR3. Between the trimmed V and J ends, which lost 3 bases and 1 base, there was a span of 7 bases. Germline values: CDR1 SNHLY, CDR2 FYNNEI. The CDR3 loop is CASSDPGSGNTIYF. The CDR3 nucleotides read TGTGCCAGCAGTGATCCGGGGTCTGGAAACACCATATATTTT.

This clone was seen a single time. This sequence joins TRBV30 and TRBJ1-4; D might be TRBD1 (6 bases). V was clipped by 0 bases and J by 8 bases, with 16 bases between them. Germline CDR1 and CDR2: GTSNPN and SVGIG (reference sequence). The CDR3 loop spans 15 amino acids. CDR3 nucleotide sequence: TGTGCCTGGAGTGTAACCGGGGGGCGTAAGGAAAAACTGTTTTTT. Protein product: CAWSVTGGRKEKLFF.

The chain recombines TRBV5-1 with TRBJ2-5; 7 nucleotides align to TRBD1. CDR1 and CDR2 (germline): SGHRS, YFSETQ. The CDR3 is 17 residues long. V shed 0 bases and J 5 bases; nucleotides not matched to a gene: 13. Written as DNA, the CDR3 is TGCGCCAGCAGCTTGGCCATGGCAGGGGGAATTCGGGAGACCCAGTACTTC. Amino acid sequence: CASSLAMAGGIRETQYF.

This clone was found a few times. The gene calls are TRBV5-4 and TRBJ2-7, with D possibly TRBD2 on 7 matching bases. Germline V gene sequence: CDR1 SGHNT, CDR2 YYREEE (reference sequence). Trimming took 0 bases from V and 5 from J, leaving 15 bases between them. This CDR3 spans 15 amino acids. This chain's CDR3 is CASSLVSRGADEQYF. CDR3 DNA: TGTGCCAGCAGCTTGGTTTCCCGGGGGGCCGACGAGCAGTACTTC.

The genes are TRBV11-2 and TRBJ2-7, with D unclear. Germline values: CDR1 SGHAT, CDR2 FQNNGV. The ends were cut back, 0 bases at V and 1 base at J, with 7 bases in the middle. The CDR3 has 14 amino acids. The CDR3 here is CASSLDRSSYEQYF. The CDR3 DNA follows: TGTGCCAGCAGCTTAGATCGCAGTTCCTACGAGCAGTACTTC.

The CDR3 loop is CASSFRGANVLTF. The CDR3, as DNA: TGTGCCAGCAGTTTCCGTGGGGCCAACGTCCTGACTTTC. The chain carries TRBV12-3 or TRBV12-4 and TRBJ2-6; D is undetermined. CDR3 size: 13 residues. The V and J ends lost 3 bases and 3 bases respectively, with 3 bases between them.

The gene calls are TRBV7-2 and TRBJ1-5; D may be TRBD1 (5 bases). This CDR3 comprises 16 residues. Germline V lookup: CDR1 SGHTA, CDR2 FQGNSA. The ends were cut back, 1 base at V and 6 bases at J, with 16 bases in the middle. CDR3 loop: CASSLGAGGSAQPQHF. CDR3 DNA sequence: TGTGCCAGCAGCTTAGGGGCCGGGGGATCAGCTCAGCCCCAGCATTTT.

The V call is TRBV11-2, the J call TRBJ1-6, with D unclear. The germline CDR1 and CDR2 sequences are SGHAT and FQNNGV. The germline V and J ends were trimmed by 1 base and 7 bases, with 5 bases remaining between them. The length of the CDR3 is 13 residues. CDR3 sequence (DNA): TGTGCCAGCAGCTTAGTGTCGAATTCACCCCTCCACTTT. It codes for CASSLVSNSPLHF.

In DNA form, the CDR3 reads TGTGCCTGGAGTATACCCTGGGGGCGAGGCACAGATACGCAGTATTTT. This codes for CAWSIPWGRGTDTQYF. The chain uses TRBV30 and TRBJ2-3; TRBD1 might be the D (6 bases). The CDR3 covers 16 residues. Germline CDR1 and CDR2: GTSNPN and SVGIG (reference sequence). With 2 bases removed from V and 1 base from J, the gap between germline ends came to 16 bases.

This chain connects TRBV25-1 to TRBJ1-1; TRBD1 might be the D (5 bases). This CDR3 is 12 amino acids long. The germline gives CDR1 MGHDK, CDR2 SYGVNS. V was cut by 7 bases and J by 7 bases, with 13 bases left in between. In nucleotides, the CDR3 is TGTGCCAGCACCTCGGGGGACTTTGAAGCTTTCTTT. It specifies CASTSGDFEAFF. Looking up the rest from reference TRBV25-1 and TRBJ1-1 gives the full variable domain: EADIYQTPRYLVIGTGKKITLECSQTMGHDKMYWYQQDPGMELHLIHYSYGVNSTEKGDLSSESTVSRIRTEHFPLTLESARPSHTSQYLCASTSGDFEAFFGQGTRLTVV.

CDR3: CASSRRGGLGTGELFF. The DNA for the CDR3 is TGTGCCAGCAGCAGACGGGGGGGCCTCGGGACCGGGGAGCTGTTTTTT. The V call is TRBV7-9, the J call TRBJ2-2; TRBD2 aligns across 8 bases. Germline CDR1 and CDR2: SEHNR and FQNEAQ (reference sequence). This CDR3 region has 16 residues. V gave up 5 bases and J gave up 5 bases; unmatched junction bases: 10.

This clone came up once. This chain uses TRBV11-2 with TRBJ2-7; 10 bases agree with TRBD1. This CDR3 has 15 residues. Per the germline V gene, CDR1 is SGHAT and CDR2 is FQNNGV. V lost 0 bases, J lost 2 bases, and 1 base stayed unmatched. DNA for the CDR3: TGTGCCAGCAGCTTAGAAGGGACAGGGGCCTACGAGCAGTACTTC. Translated, it gives CASSLEGTGAYEQYF.

This chain joins TRBV9 and TRBJ2-2; maybe TRBD1 (6 bases). Trimming stripped 3 bases from V and 4 bases from J, with 13 bases between. The length of the CDR3 is 15 residues. Germline V gives CDR1 SGDLS, CDR2 YYNGEE. CDR3: CASSAIGQSTGELFF. DNA for the CDR3: TGTGCCAGCAGCGCAATAGGACAGAGCACCGGGGAGCTGTTTTTT.

The J gene is TRBJ1-4, the V gene TRBV4-3; 7 nucleotides align to TRBD1. V gave up 0 bases and J gave up 5 bases; unmatched junction bases: 6. The CDR3 contains 16 residues. CDR1 and CDR2 (germline): LGHNA, YSLEER. CDR3 nucleotides: TGCGCCAGCAGCCAAGATTTGGGACAGCAGAATGAAAAACTGTTTTTT. Translation: CASSQDLGQQNEKLFF.

V is TRBV5-6 and J is TRBJ1-2; TRBD1 matches 9 bases. In germline, CDR1 is SGHDT, CDR2 YYEEEE. This CDR3 is 14 amino acids long. V was pared by 4 bases and J by 6 bases, with 7 bases of the junction left unmatched. The CDR3 reads CASSAGTGLNGYTF. For the CDR3, the DNA is TGTGCCAGCAGCGCAGGGACAGGGCTTAATGGCTACACCTTC.

This clone appeared a single time. The V gene is TRBV10-1, the J gene TRBJ1-1; TRBD1 is a possible D gene (5 bases). The CDR3 extends over 14 amino acids. The germline V gene has CDR1 WNHNN and CDR2 SYGVQD (reference sequence). The V gene lost 2 bases and the J gene lost 3 bases, with 10 bases spanning the gap. In nucleotides, the CDR3 is TGCGCCAGCAGTGAGCGGGGGGGATACACTGAAGCTTTCTTT. It codes for CASSERGGYTEAFF.

The genes are TRBV19 and TRBJ2-2; D is perhaps TRBD1 (7 bases). Trimming removed 0 bases from V and 5 bases from J, with 13 bases in between. The length of the CDR3 is 16 residues. Germline lookup yields CDR1 LNHDA and CDR2 SQIVND (reference sequence). CDR3 nucleotide sequence: TGTGCCAGTAGTATAGATATCAGGGGGAGGACCGGGGAGCTGTTTTTT. Its translation: CASSIDIRGRTGELFF.

V gene TRBV7-2 combines with J gene TRBJ2-3; 7 bases fit TRBD1. Trimming cost V 2 bases and J 4 bases; bases outside gene matches: 18. This CDR3 is built from 19 residues. Germline V gene sequence: CDR1 SGHTA, CDR2 FQGNSA. As DNA, the CDR3 is TGTGCCAGCAGCTTAAGGCCCTGGGGTGACAGGGATGTTGCAGATACGCAGTATTTT. Protein: CASSLRPWGDRDVADTQYF.

This chain joins TRBV3-1 (or the pseudogene TRBV3-2) and TRBJ2-1; TRBD2 agrees at 9 bases. Germline V gene sequence: CDR1 LGHDT, CDR2 YNNKEL (reference sequence). J was trimmed by 5 bases and V by 5 bases; bases with no gene match: 10. The CDR3 has 16 amino acids. The DNA for the CDR3 is TGTGCCAGCAGCGCTGGCCGGCGGGGGGGTAACAATGAGCAGTTCTTC. This encodes CASSAGRRGGNNEQFF.

J is TRBJ2-7 and V is TRBV7-9, with 9 bases fitting TRBD2. The CDR3 loop spans 16 amino acids. V gave up 2 bases and J gave up 5 bases; unmatched junction bases: 10. Germline CDR1 reads SEHNR; CDR2 reads FQNEAQ (reference sequence). CDR3 region: CASSLSLGGGANEQYF. CDR3 nucleotides: TGTGCCAGCAGCTTATCCTTGGGCGGGGGGGCCAACGAGCAGTACTTC.

The rearrangement links TRBV19 to TRBJ1-2, with 8 bases matching TRBD1. The CDR3 covers 15 residues. Trimming at V came to 7 bases and at J to 2 bases, leaving 9 bases not matched to a gene. Germline V gene lookup returns CDR1 LNHDA and CDR2 SQIVND (reference sequence). CDR3 loop: CASKVGQGANYGYTF. The DNA of the CDR3 is TGTGCCAGTAAGGTCGGACAGGGAGCCAACTATGGCTACACCTTC.

This clone was observed a handful of times. V usage is TRBV6-5 and J usage is TRBJ1-5; D perhaps matches TRBD1 (6 bases). Trimming shortened V by 2 bases and J by 2 bases, and 13 bases separated the two germline ends. The germline V gene has CDR1 MNHEY and CDR2 SVGAGI. The CDR3 sequence is 16 residues long. CDR3 amino acids: CASSYGGAAGNQPQHF. CDR3 coding DNA: TGTGCCAGCAGTTACGGGGGGGCGGCGGGCAATCAGCCCCAGCATTTT.

The chain has TRBV7-3 and TRBJ2-1, with TRBD2 identical over 11 bases. Germline CDR1 SGHTA, CDR2 FQGTGA. The CDR3 totals 17 residues. Germline trimming cut 5 bases from V and 1 base from J; bases unmatched to any gene: 7. In DNA form, the CDR3 reads TGTGCCAGCAGCCATCCTAGCGGGGGGAGGTCCTACAATGAGCAGTTCTTC. The encoded protein is CASSHPSGGRSYNEQFF.

The chain is built from TRBV6-5 and TRBJ2-7, with D possibly matching TRBD2 (6 bases). Trimming removed 6 bases from V and 5 bases from J, with 20 bases in between. There are 15 residues in the CDR3. Germline CDR1 reads MNHEY; CDR2 reads SVGAGI. The CDR3 DNA follows: TGTGCCAGCAGCCTAGGGCGGGACGCCGCCAACGAGCAGTACTTC. Protein sequence: CASSLGRDAANEQYF.